This TCR beta chain was identified in a study of radiotherapy plus CTLA-4 blockade in lung cancer (dated by TCRdb to the late 2010s). Study-wide context: Objective responses were observed in about 17% of enrolled patients, and disease control was achieved in less than 40%.

From a lookup of the germline V gene, CDR1 and CDR2 are SGHVS and FQNEAQ. V sheds 5 bases and J sheds 2 bases, leaving 13 bases between their ends. Measured from the cysteine to the phenylalanine, the CDR3 is 15 residues long. Of the read, only the CDR3 DNA is kept; its 45 bases are in frame from base 1. Overall study outcomes, separate from this receptor: The strongest predictors of response were reported to be early dynamic shifts in blood T cell clones along with a rise in serum interferon-beta following radiation. After treatment with radiotherapy and ipilimumab, TCR clones that originated in tumors expanded in peripheral blood.

Focal radiation therapy combined with CTLA-4 blockade (ipilimumab) was tested in patients with chemo-refractory metastatic non-small-cell lung cancer. The method was the immunoSEQ multiplex PCR assay. The immuneACCESS repertoire file appears here via TCRdb, limited to in-frame rearrangements. These files lack a portion of the clones; in checked studies, under half of the deficit traces to unresolved V genes, and the cause of the others is not known. The sample table shows tens of thousands of clones, and 84% are seen once. The ten largest clones represent approximately 0.81% of the sample. With respect to this clone: There is no known antigen for this receptor. Nothing much larger sits one base from this clone, and base qualities are not available.

This TCR derives from a human donor with non-small cell lung cancer who had stable disease on radiotherapy plus ipilimumab. The starting material was peripheral blood, obtained from a patient treated with radiotherapy plus ipilimumab. Recombination connected TRBV7-8 to TRBJ1-5; the D gene is not confidently resolved. CDR3 region: CASSRSKGGNQPQHF. The DNA sequence reads TGTGCCAGCAGCCGCAGCAAAGGAGGCAATCAGCCCCAGCATTTT.